The next 16 T cell receptor beta chains were all read from a single sample in a study of response to subunit inactivated influenza vaccine. Via MiXCR, TCRdb re-called the RT-PCR reads, giving one row per CDR3 protein. The sample includes a few hundred thousand distinct CDR3 sequences, less than 15% of them seen just once. Source: PBMCs from blood, taken 11 to 12 days after vaccination. These receptors were taken from a man in his fifties or sixties who received an inactivated influenza vaccine.

The chain employs TRBV12-3 or TRBV12-4 and TRBJ2-5; 8 bases line up with TRBD1. This CDR3 contains 15 residues. With 3 bases clipped from V and 5 bases from J, the junction kept 8 bases outside the gene matches. CDR3 DNA: TGTGCCAGCAGTTTTACGGACAGGGTCGGGGAGACCCAGTACTTC. Translated, it gives CASSFTDRVGETQYF.

J is TRBJ1-1 and V is TRBV6-5, with D possibly being TRBD1 (5 bases). The CDR3 is 14 residues long. Trimming removed 0 bases at V and 6 bases at J, with 11 bases between. CDR1 is MNHEY and CDR2 is SVGAGI in the germline V gene. The CDR3 sequence is CASSYSQATAEAFF. CDR3 in DNA: TGTGCCAGCAGTTACTCGCAAGCGACAGCTGAAGCTTTCTTT.

This chain links TRBV25-1 with TRBJ2-3, with TRBD2 as a possible D gene (7 bases). From germline, CDR1 is MGHDK and CDR2 SYGVNS. The CDR3 extends over 14 amino acids. V lost 3 bases and J 4 bases, leaving 11 bases between the germline ends. The DNA for the CDR3 is TGTGCCAGCAGTGATCTAGGGGGGGCAGATACGCAGTATTTT. Encoded protein: CASSDLGGADTQYF.

This chain connects TRBV4-3 to TRBJ2-3; 9 nucleotides line up with TRBD2. The CDR3 covers 16 residues. The junction had 8 bases not matched to a gene; V was cut back by 0 bases and J by 7 bases. CDR1 is LGHNA, CDR2 YSLEER, per germline. CDR3 protein: CASSQERSGSLYTQYF. The CDR3 nucleotides read TGCGCCAGCAGCCAAGAGCGTAGCGGGAGTCTCTATACGCAGTATTTT.

In this sample, this clonotype turned up many times. This sequence joins TRBV12-3 or TRBV12-4 and TRBJ1-2; TRBD1 matches 11 bases. The CDR3 runs 15 residues. Unmatched junction bases numbered 3, after V lost 1 base and J lost 5 bases. The CDR3 protein is CASSLGTGGEYGYTF. In DNA, the CDR3 is TGTGCCAGCAGTTTAGGGACAGGGGGCGAGTATGGCTACACCTTC.

The V and J genes are TRBV3-1 and TRBJ1-5; 10 bases align to TRBD1. The CDR3 extends over 13 amino acids. From germline, CDR1 is LGHDT and CDR2 YNNKEL (reference sequence). The V segment lost 2 bases and the J segment 15 bases; nucleotides outside the gene matches: 7. DNA of the CDR3: TGTGCCAGCAGCCAACAAGGGACAGGGGTTGTGCATTTT. It is translated as CASSQQGTGVVHF.

The chain has TRBV12-3 or TRBV12-4 and TRBJ2-2; D unclear. The CDR3 length is 14 residues. V lost 6 bases and J lost 4, with 12 bases in between. Written as DNA, the CDR3 is TGTGCCAGCAGCGAACTATCGATCACCGGGGAGCTGTTTTTT. It codes for CASSELSITGELFF.

This clonotype was observed at least ten times. The chain joins TRBV20-1 to TRBJ2-5; no definite D call. CDR1 is DFQATT and CDR2 is SNEGSKA in the germline V gene (reference sequence). This CDR3 is built from 13 residues. V was cut by 1 base and J by 2 bases, with 8 bases left in between. Here the CDR3 DNA reads TGCAGTGCTAGAGTCACTATGCAAGAGACCCAGTACTTC. Its translation is CSARVTMQETQYF.

This clonotype has just a few counts. This chain connects TRBV10-3 to TRBJ1-6; TRBD1 might be the D (5 bases). The CDR3 runs to 13 residues. Germline values: CDR1 ENHRY, CDR2 SYGVKD. Trimming left V 2 bases short and J 9 bases short, with 8 bases between. The CDR3 reads CAISEQGSSPLHF. The CDR3 DNA reads as TGTGCCATCAGTGAGCAGGGCAGTTCACCCCTCCACTTT.

In this sample, this clonotype turned up a few times. The chain uses TRBV5-1 and TRBJ2-7, with 9 bases identical to TRBD1. Germline V CDR1 and CDR2: SGHRS, YFSETQ. The CDR3 runs to 14 residues. Germline trimming cut 2 bases from V and 5 bases from J; bases unmatched to any gene: 5. CDR3 sequence: CASSLATGGHEQYF. The DNA of the CDR3 is TGCGCCAGCAGCTTAGCGACAGGGGGTCACGAGCAGTACTTC.

The DNA for the CDR3 is TGCAGCGTTGTAGACAGGGGCATCACTGAAGCTTTCTTT. Translation gives CSVVDRGITEAFF. The chain recombines TRBV29-1 with TRBJ1-1; 8 bases align to TRBD1. The CDR3 sequence is 13 residues long. CDR1 SQVTM and CDR2 ANQGSEA come from the germline V gene. With V trimmed by 4 bases and J by 4 bases, 5 bases remained unmatched.

This clonotype was seen only a few times. The genes are TRBV6-5 and TRBJ2-7; D not resolved. CDR1 MNHEY and CDR2 SVGAGI come from the germline V gene. This CDR3 has 14 amino acids. The germline V and J ends were trimmed by 1 base and 7 bases, with 14 bases remaining between them. CDR3 in DNA: TGTGCCAGCAGTTACTTCACGACTGGCTGGGAGCAGTACTTC. This encodes CASSYFTTGWEQYF.

This chain links TRBV20-1 with TRBJ2-7, with TRBD1 identical over 7 bases. Trimming removed 3 bases from V and 5 bases from J; junction bases left unmatched: 4. The length of the CDR3 is 12 residues. Germline CDR1 is DFQATT and CDR2 is SNEGSKA (reference sequence). The CDR3 nucleotides are TGCAGTGCTAGCCGACAGGGCCACGAGCAGTACTTC. Translation: CSASRQGHEQYF.

This clonotype has more than one count but fewer than ten. V and J are TRBV15 and TRBJ2-3; a possible D gene is TRBD2 (6 bases). The V gene's germline CDR1 is LNHNV and CDR2 YYDKDF (reference sequence). This CDR3 spans 16 amino acids. Deletions cut 1 base from V and 1 base from J, with 12 bases between. The chain's CDR3 is CATSRAGGPRTDTQYF. In nucleotides, the CDR3 is TGTGCCACCAGCAGAGCTGGAGGGCCCCGCACAGATACGCAGTATTTT.

V and J are TRBV12-3 or TRBV12-4 and TRBJ2-7; weak D call: TRBD2 (6 bases). Trimming left V 9 bases short and J 3 bases short, with 15 bases between. This CDR3 spans 13 amino acids. The chain's CDR3 is CASLGGGDYEQYF. The CDR3 bases are TGTGCCAGTCTCGGGGGTGGGGACTACGAGCAGTACTTC.

Turning to this clonotype: Its ends do not fully match the called genes, so a read error is possible. This rearrangement joins TRBV2 to TRBJ1-6; D is possibly TRBD1 (5 bases). The CDR3 length is 13 residues. The germline V gene has CDR1 SNHLY and CDR2 FYNNEI. The CDR3 DNA follows: TGTGCCAGCAGTACCGGTGACAGCAGTCCCCTCTACTTT. This encodes CASSTGDSSPLYF. Full variable domain (remainder filled in from reference TRBV2 and TRBJ1-6): EPEVTQTPSHQVTQMGQEVILRCVPISNHLYFYWYRQILGQKVEFLVSFYNNEISEKSEIFDDQFSVERPDGSNFTLKIRSTKLEDSAMYFCASSTGDSSPLYFGNGTRLTVT.